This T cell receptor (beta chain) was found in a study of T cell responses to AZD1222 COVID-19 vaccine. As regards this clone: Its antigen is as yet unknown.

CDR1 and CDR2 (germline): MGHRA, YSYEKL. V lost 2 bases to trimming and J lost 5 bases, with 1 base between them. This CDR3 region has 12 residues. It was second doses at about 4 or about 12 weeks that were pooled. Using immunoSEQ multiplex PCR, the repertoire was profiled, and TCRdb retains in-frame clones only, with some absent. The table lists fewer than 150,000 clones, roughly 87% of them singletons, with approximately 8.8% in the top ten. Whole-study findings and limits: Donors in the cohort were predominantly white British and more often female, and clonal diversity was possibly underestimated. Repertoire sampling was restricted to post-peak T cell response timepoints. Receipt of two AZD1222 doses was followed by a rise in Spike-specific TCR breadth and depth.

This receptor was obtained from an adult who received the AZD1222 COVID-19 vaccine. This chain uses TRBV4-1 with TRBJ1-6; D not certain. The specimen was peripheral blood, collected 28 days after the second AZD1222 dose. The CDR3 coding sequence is TGCGCCAGCAGCCAAAATAATTCACCCCTCCACTTT. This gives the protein CASSQNNSPLHF.